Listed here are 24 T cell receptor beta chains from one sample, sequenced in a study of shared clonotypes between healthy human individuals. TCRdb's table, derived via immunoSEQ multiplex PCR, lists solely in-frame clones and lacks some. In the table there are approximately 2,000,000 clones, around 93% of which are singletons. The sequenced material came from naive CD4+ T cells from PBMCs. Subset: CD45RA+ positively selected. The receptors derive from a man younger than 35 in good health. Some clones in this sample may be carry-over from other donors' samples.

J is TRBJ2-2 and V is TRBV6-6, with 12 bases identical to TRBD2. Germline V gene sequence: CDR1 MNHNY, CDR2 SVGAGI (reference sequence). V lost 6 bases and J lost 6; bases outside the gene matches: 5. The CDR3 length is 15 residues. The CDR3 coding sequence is TGTGCCAGCAGAAAGACTAGCGGGAGCGCCGGGGAGCTGTTTTTT. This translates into CASRKTSGSAGELFF.

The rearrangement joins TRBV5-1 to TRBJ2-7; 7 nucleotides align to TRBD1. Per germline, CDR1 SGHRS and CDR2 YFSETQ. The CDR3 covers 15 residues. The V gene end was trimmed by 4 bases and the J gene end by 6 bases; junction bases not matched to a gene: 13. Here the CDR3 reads CASSPGGRGGSEQYF. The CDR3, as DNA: TGCGCCAGCAGCCCGGGTGGTAGAGGGGGCTCCGAGCAGTACTTC.

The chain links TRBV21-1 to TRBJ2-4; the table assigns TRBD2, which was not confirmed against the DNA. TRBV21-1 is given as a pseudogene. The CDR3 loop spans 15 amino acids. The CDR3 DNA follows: TGTGCCAGCAGCAAAGAACGGGTGGCCAAAAACATTCAGTACTTC. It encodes CASSKERVAKNIQYF.

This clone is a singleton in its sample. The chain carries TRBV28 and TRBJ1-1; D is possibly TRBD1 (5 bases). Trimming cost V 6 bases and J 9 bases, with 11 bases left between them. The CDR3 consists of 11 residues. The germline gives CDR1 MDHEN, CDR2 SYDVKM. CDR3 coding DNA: TGTGCCAGCAGGCGACAGTCGAAAGCTTTCTTT. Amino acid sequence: CASRRQSKAFF.

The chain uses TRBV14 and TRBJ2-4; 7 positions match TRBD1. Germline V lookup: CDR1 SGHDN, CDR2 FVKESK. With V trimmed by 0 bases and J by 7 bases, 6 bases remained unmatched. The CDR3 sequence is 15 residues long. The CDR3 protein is CASSQDEGARNIQYF. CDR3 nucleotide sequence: TGTGCCAGCAGCCAAGATGAGGGGGCGCGGAACATTCAGTACTTC. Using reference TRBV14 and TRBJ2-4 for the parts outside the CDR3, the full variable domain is EAGVTQFPSHSVIEKGQTVTLRCDPISGHDNLYWYRRVMGKEIKFLLHFVKESKQDESGMPNNRFLAERTGGTYSTLKVQPAELEDSGVYFCASSQDEGARNIQYFGAGTRLSVL.

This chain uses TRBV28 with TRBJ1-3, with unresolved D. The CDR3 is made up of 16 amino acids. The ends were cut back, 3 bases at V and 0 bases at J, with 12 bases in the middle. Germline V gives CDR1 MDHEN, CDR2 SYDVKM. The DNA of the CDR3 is TGTGCCAGCAGTTTTTCCAGCCTCAGCTCTGGAAACACCATATATTTT. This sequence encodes CASSFSSLSSGNTIYF.

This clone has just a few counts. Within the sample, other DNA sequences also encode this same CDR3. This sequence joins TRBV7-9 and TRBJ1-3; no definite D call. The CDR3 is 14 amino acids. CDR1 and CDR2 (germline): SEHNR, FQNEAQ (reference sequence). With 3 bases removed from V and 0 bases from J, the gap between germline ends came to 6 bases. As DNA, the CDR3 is TGTGCCAGCAGCTTCAGCAGCTCTGGAAACACCATATATTTT. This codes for CASSFSSSGNTIYF.

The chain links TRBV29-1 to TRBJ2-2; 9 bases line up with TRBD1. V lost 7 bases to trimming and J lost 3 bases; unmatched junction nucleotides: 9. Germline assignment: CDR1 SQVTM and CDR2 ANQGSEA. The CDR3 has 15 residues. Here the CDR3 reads CSATRDRADTGELFF. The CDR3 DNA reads TGCAGCGCGACGAGGGACAGGGCTGACACCGGGGAGCTGTTTTTT.

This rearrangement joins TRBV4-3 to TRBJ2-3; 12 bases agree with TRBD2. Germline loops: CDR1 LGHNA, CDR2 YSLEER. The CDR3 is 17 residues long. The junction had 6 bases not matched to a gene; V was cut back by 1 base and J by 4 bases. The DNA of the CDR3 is TGCGCCAGCAGCCAAGGGCTAGCGGGAGGGCGCCCAGATACGCAGTATTTT. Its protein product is CASSQGLAGGRPDTQYF.

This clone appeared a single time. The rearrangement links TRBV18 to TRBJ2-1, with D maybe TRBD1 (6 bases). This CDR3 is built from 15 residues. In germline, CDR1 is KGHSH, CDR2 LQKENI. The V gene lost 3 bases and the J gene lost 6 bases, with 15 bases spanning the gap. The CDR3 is CASSPLYRVFNEQFF. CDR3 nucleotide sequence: TGTGCCAGCTCACCGTTATACAGGGTTTTCAATGAGCAGTTCTTC.

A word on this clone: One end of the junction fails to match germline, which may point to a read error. CDR3 in DNA: TGTGCCAGCAGCCCGGGACAGTCTAAAGAAAAACTGTTTTTT. Translating it yields CASSPGQSKEKLFF. The chain has TRBV5-5 and TRBJ1-4; TRBD1 aligns across 7 bases. The germline CDR1 and CDR2 sequences are SGHKS and YYEKEE (reference sequence). The CDR3 consists of 14 residues.

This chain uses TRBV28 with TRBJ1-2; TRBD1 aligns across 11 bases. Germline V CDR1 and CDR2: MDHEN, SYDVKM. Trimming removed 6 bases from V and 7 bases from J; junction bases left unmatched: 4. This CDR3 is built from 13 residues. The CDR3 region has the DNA TGTGCCAGCAGCGAAGGGACAGGGGGTGGCTACACCTTC. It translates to CASSEGTGGGYTF.

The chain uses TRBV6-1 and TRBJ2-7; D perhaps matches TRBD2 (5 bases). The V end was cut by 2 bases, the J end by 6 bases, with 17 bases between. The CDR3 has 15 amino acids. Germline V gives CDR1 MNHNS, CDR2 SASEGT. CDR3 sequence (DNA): TGTGCCAGCAGTGAAAAAGTCAGGAGGTTGGGCGAGCAGTACTTC. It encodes CASSEKVRRLGEQYF.

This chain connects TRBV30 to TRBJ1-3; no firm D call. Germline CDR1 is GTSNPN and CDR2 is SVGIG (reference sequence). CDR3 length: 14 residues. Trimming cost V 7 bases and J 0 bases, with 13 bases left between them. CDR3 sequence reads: CASKLSISGNTIYF. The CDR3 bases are TGTGCCTCGAAATTGTCGATCTCTGGAAACACCATATATTTT.

CDR3 residues: CASSPPGERETQYF. CDR3 in DNA: TGTGCCAGCTCACCACCGGGGGAGAGGGAGACCCAGTACTTC. The gene calls are TRBV18 and TRBJ2-5; D could derive from TRBD1 or TRBD2 (5 bases each). Trimming took off 0 bases at V and 5 bases at J, with 10 bases between the two ends. CDR1 KGHSH and CDR2 LQKENI come from the germline V gene. The CDR3 spans 14 residues.

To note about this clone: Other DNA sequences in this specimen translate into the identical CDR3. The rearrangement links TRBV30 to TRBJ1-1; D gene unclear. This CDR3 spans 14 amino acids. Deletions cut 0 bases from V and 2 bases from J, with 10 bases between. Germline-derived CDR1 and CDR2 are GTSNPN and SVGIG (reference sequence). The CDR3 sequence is CAWSVGLANTEAFF. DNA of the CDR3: TGTGCCTGGAGTGTCGGGTTAGCAAACACTGAAGCTTTCTTT.

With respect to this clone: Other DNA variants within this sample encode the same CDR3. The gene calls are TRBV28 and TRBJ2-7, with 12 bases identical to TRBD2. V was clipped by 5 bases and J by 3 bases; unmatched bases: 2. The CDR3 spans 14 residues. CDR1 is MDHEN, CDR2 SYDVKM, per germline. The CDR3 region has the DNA TGTGCCAGCAGTCTAGCGGGAGGGAGCTACGAGCAGTACTTC. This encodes CASSLAGGSYEQYF. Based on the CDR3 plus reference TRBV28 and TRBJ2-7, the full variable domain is DVKVTQSSRYLVKRTGEKVFLECVQDMDHENMFWYRQDPGLGLRLIYFSYDVKMKEKGDIPEGYSVSREKKERFSLILESASTNQTSMYLCASSLAGGSYEQYFGPGTRLTVT.

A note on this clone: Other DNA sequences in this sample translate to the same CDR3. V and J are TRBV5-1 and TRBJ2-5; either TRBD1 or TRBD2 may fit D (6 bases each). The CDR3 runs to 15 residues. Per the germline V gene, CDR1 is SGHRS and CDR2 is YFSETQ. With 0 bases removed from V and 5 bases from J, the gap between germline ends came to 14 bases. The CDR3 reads CASSLEGGRRETQYF. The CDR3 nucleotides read TGCGCCAGCAGCTTGGAAGGGGGGAGGAGGGAGACCCAGTACTTC.

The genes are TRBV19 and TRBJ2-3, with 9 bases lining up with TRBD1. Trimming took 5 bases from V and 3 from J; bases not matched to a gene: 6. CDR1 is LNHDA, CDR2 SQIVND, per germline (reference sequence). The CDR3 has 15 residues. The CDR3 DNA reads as TGTGCCAGTAGTCCTTGGGACAGGGAGACAGATACGCAGTATTTT. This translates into CASSPWDRETDTQYF.

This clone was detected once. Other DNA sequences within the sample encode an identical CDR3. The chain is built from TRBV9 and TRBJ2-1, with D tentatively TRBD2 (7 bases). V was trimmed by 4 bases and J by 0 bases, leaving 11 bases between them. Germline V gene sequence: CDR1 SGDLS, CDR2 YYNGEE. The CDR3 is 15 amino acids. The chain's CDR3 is CASSRGGSSYNEQFF. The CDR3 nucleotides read TGTGCCAGCAGCAGGGGGGGCAGCTCCTACAATGAGCAGTTCTTC.

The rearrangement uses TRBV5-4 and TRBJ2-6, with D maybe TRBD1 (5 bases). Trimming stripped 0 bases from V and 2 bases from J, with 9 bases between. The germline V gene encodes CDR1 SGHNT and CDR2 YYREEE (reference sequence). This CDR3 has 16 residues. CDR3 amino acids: CASSLVSRAGANVLTF. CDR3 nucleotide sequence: TGTGCCAGCAGCTTGGTTTCCAGGGCTGGGGCCAACGTCCTGACTTTC.

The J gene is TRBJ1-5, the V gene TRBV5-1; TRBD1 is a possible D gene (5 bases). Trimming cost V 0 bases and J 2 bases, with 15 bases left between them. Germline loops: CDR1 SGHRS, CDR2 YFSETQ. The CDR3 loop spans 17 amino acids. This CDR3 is CASSLGGSGLGNQPQHF. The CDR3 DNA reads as TGCGCCAGCAGCTTGGGGGGCAGCGGGCTGGGCAATCAGCCCCAGCATTTT. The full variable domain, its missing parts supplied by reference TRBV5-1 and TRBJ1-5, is KAGVTQTPRYLIKTRGQQVTLSCSPISGHRSVSWYQQTPGQGLQFLFEYFSETQRNKGNFPGRFSGRQFSNSRSEMNVSTLELGDSALYLCASSLGGSGLGNQPQHFGDGTRLSIL.

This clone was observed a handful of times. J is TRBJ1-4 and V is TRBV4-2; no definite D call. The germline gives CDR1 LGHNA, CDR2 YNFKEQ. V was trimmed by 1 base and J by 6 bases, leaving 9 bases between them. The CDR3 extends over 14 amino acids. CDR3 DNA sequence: TGTGCCAGCAGCCAAGTTGGCTCGGATGAAAAACTGTTTTTT. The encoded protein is CASSQVGSDEKLFF.

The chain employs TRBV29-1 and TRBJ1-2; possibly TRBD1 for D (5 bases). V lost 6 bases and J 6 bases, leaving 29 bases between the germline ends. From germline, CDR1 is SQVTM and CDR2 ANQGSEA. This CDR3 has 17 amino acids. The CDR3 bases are TGCAGCGTCCCGGCGTTGGGCAGGGTGGTTCGCAGTGATGGCTACACCTTC. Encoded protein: CSVPALGRVVRSDGYTF.